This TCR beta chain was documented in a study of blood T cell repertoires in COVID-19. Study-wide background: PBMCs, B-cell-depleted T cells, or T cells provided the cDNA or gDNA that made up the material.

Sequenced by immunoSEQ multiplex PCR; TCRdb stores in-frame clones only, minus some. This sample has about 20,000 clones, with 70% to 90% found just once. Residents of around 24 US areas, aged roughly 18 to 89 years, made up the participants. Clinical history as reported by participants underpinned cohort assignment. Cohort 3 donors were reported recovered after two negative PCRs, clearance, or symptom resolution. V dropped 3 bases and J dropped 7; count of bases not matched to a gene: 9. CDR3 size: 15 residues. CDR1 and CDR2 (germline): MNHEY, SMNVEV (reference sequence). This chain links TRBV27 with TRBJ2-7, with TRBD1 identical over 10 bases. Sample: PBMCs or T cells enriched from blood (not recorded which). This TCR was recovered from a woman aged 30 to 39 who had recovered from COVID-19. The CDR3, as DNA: TGTGCCAGCAGTTTGGTAGGGACAGGGGTGCGGGAGCAGTACTTC. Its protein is CASSLVGTGVREQYF.